This entry features one TCR beta chain sequence. Its antigen is currently unknown. The CDR3 is 11 residues long. Germline CDR1 reads LNHDA; CDR2 reads SQIVND (reference sequence). V was pared by 7 bases and J by 6 bases, with 8 bases between. Time point given: pretreatment peripheral blood. The data stem from a study of PD-L1 blockade in urothelial cancer. Study in general: Investigators checked blood 3 weeks (second dose) and 6 weeks after treatment start. General study results and limits: Below-median pretreatment blood TCR clonality was associated with improved progression-free and overall survival.

Sequencing was performed with immunoSEQ multiplex PCR; in TCRdb, only in-frame clones are kept and a portion is missing. The profile shows 95,000 or so clones, 80% to 90% of them singletons. This receptor was identified in a man between 60 and 75 years old with urothelial cancer. Sequences were derived from PBMCs, sampled around atezolizumab (anti-PD-L1) treatment. The J gene is TRBJ2-3, the V gene TRBV19; tentatively, D is TRBD2 (6 bases). The CDR3 DNA reads TGTGCCAGTACGGGAGCGGATACGCAGTATTTT. It translates to CASTGADTQYF.